This entry is about one T cell receptor (beta chain). This specimen belongs to a study of blood T cell repertoires in COVID-19. CDR3 size: 13 residues. Germline V gives CDR1 PRHDT, CDR2 FYEKMQ (reference sequence). The germline V and J ends were trimmed by 5 bases and 5 bases, with 9 bases remaining between them. The table came from immunoSEQ multiplex PCR; TCRdb's copy has only in-frame clones and leaves some out. The sample contains approximately 220,000 clones, 84% of which appear only once. The V call is TRBV13, the J call TRBJ1-4, with no clear D. This TCR was sampled from a woman aged 40-49 years who had recovered from COVID-19. Material for sequencing was PBMCs or T cells enriched from blood (not recorded which). CDR3 protein: CASSPLRNEKLFF. For the CDR3, the DNA is TGTGCCAGCAGCCCCCTTCGGAATGAAAAACTGTTTTTT.